The T cell receptor beta chain described here comes from a study of blood T cells in healthy people across ages. As for this clonotype: Antigen unknown.

The V gene's germline CDR1 is MDHEN and CDR2 SYDVKM. The CDR3 length is 14 residues. The trim removed 6 bases at V and 4 bases at J, leaving 8 bases unmatched. Whole-study results and caveats: While age rose, TCR beta diversity per million T cells dropped in a roughly linear way. Higher diversity and more naive CD4+ cells were features of long-lived donors, compared to aged donors.

A second PCR of roughly 7 to 11 cycles used a sample-barcoded 5' primer and a J-beta primer mix. MiXCR was run by TCRdb on the 5' RACE reads, yielding one entry per CDR3 protein. The sample consists of approximately 810,000 distinct CDR3 sequences, around 28% of them appearing once. The rearrangement joins TRBV28 to TRBJ1-2; 7 bases are shared with TRBD1. The clonotype was recovered from a woman of 80 years or more in good health. The sequenced sample consisted of blood. In DNA, the CDR3 is TGTGCCAGCAGCGTGAAACAGGGGCGCTATGGCTACACCTTC. Amino acid sequence: CASSVKQGRYGYTF.